Given below is one T cell receptor beta chain in context. This clone was seen more than once but under ten times. Its specific antigen is unknown. The input lacks base qualities; no much larger clone sits a single base away. Libraries were constructed by the immunoSEQ multiplex PCR assay. RNA was extracted from all samples and reverse transcribed into cDNA, which served as template for TCR sequencing. First-strand cDNA was synthesized with SuperScript III using a 2:1 mix of oligo-dT and random hexamers. A synthetic immune receptor repertoire was used to gauge amplification bias, and whatever bias remained was removed computationally. In the source study's methods: Raw reads were preprocessed to remove errors, and CDR3 was defined by IMGT conventions from the conserved cysteine to phenylalanine. Clonality was computed by normalizing Shannon entropy by log2 of the number of productive unique TCRs and subtracting the result from 1. Whether each scalp clone was CD4 or CD8 was inferred by checking scalp TCRbeta sequences against the CD4 and CD8 repertoires from sorted blood. In its TCRdb copy, this immuneACCESS table keeps in-frame sequences only and misses some clones. Where compared with another copy, unresolved V genes explain less than half of these, and the others have no known cause. V, J and clone size are those of that table, while D and trimming were read from the DNA. For this sample the table gives fewer than 150,000 clones, of which roughly two fifths were detected only once. The top ten constitute approximately 3.3% of the sample.

The data are from a study of CD8+ T cells in alopecia areata (dated by TCRdb to 2016 to 2019). Study-wide context: The treated patients took part in an open-label pilot trial in which moderate-to-severe alopecia areata was treated with oral tofacitinib at 5 to 10 mg twice daily. Patients stayed on tofacitinib for 6 to 18 months and then had 6 months of follow-up off drug so that delayed response and recurrence could be assessed. In both human patients and the C3H/HeJ mouse model, the study applied high-throughput TCRbeta sequencing to look at T cell clonal expansion in alopecia areata. In humans, TCRbeta sequencing was performed on scalp tissue and on sorted CD4+ and CD8+ peripheral blood T cells from healthy controls and from patients with patchy or totalis/universalis alopecia areata. Biopsies were taken from tofacitinib-treated patients at baseline and again at 4 and 24 weeks into treatment, and several of those patients also had a later scalp biopsy. Scalp clonality was compared across normal scalp (n=4), patchy alopecia areata scalp (n=8), and alopecia totalis/universalis scalp (n=8). RNA was obtained with the PAXgene miRNA kit for fixed scalp, the miRNeasy kit for PBMCs, and the RNeasy kit for mouse skin. Amplification of TCRbeta CDR3 regions was done by immunoSEQ multiplex PCR using 35 Vbeta forward primers and 13 Jbeta reverse primers.

Inclusive of the bounding cysteine and phenylalanine, the CDR3 is 13 residues long. Only the CDR3 DNA is retained, 39 bases long and in frame from the first base. Cut back by 5 bases and 2 bases, the V and J ends lie 7 bases apart. From the germline V gene, CDR1 is SGHDN and CDR2 is FVKESK. Peripheral blood and lesional scalp punch biopsies were obtained from patients with alopecia areata. PBMCs were isolated by density centrifugation and stained for CD3, CD4 and CD8, and CD4+ and CD8+ T cells were sorted on a FACSAria. What the authors observed across the whole study: TCR sequences shared between patients were less clear than in mice, possibly partly because of HLA diversity in the patient population. Scalp TCR repertoire analysis is complicated because resident alphabeta T cells in normal human skin are also sequenced, whereas mouse skin is dominated by gammadelta T cells. Compared with normal scalp, lesional scalp had higher clonality and more expanded CD8+ clones, particularly in alopecia totalis/universalis, a pattern that suggests antigenic drive.

The sequenced sample was CD4+ T cells sorted from blood. The sequence joins TRBV14 to TRBJ2-1; the D gene is unclear. This TCR derives from a human donor with alopecia areata. The CDR3 corresponds to CASSREAYNEQFF. The nucleotide sequence is given as TGTGCCAGCAGCAGGGAAGCCTACAATGAGCAGTTCTTC.